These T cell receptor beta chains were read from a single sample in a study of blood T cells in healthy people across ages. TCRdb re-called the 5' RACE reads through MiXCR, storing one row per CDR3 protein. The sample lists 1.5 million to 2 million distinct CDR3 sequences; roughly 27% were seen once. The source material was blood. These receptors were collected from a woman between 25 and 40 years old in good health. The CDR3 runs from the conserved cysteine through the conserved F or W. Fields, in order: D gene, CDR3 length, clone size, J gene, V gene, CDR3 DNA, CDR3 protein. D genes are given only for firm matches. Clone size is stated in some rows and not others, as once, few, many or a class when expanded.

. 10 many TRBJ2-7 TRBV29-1 TGCAGCGTTGTAGCCTACGAGCAGTACTTC CSVVAYEQYF
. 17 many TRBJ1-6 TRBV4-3 TGCGCCAGCAGCCAGGACACCGGGACGGCTAATAATTCACCCCTCCACTTT CASSQDTGTANNSPLHF
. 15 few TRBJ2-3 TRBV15 TGTGCCACCAGCAGAGAACAGGAGGCCACAGATACGCAGTATTTT CATSREQEATDTQYF
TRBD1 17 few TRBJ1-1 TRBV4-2 TGTGCCAGCAGCCGCCAACGACAGGGGGCTAAGAACACTGAAGCTTTCTTT CASSRQRQGAKNTEAFF
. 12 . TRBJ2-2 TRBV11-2 TGTGCCAGCAGCTTCACCTCCGGGGAGCTGTTTTTT CASSFTSGELFF
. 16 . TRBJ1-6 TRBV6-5 TGTGCCAGCACCGTGAGACTTAGCTCCTATAATTCACCCCTCCACTTT CASTVRLSSYNSPLHF
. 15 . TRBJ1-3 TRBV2 TGTGCCAGCAGTGAAGGGACAGCCTCTGGAAACACCATATATTTT CASSEGTASGNTIYF
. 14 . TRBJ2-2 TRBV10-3 TGTGCCATCAGTGAGACAGGTCCCGCCGGGGAGCTGTTTTTT CAISETGPAGELFF
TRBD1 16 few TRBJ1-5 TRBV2 TGTGCCAGCAGTGAAGGTAGGACAGGGGGCAGTCAGCCCCAGCATTTT CASSEGRTGGSQPQHF
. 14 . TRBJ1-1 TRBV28 TGTGCCAGCAGTTTCCCTATGTCCGAGCCTGAAGCTTTCTTT CASSFPMSEPEAFF
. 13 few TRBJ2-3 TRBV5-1 TGCGCCAGCACGTACGAAGAGGCAGATACGCAGTATTTT CASTYEEADTQYF
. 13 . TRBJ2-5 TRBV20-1 TGCAGTGCTAATTCAGGAGTCCAAGAGACCCAGTACTTC CSANSGVQETQYF
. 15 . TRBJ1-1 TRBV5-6 TGTGCCAGCAGCTTTCAGGCGATCCCGAACACTGAAGCTTTCTTT CASSFQAIPNTEAFF
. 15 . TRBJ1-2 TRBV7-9 TGTGCCAGCAGCCCAACCGGGACGGTGAACTATGGCTACACCTTC CASSPTGTVNYGYTF
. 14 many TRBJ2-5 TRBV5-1 TGCGCCAGCAGCTTTTATCAGAGGCAAGAGACCCAGTACTTC CASSFYQRQETQYF
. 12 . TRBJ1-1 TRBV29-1 TGCAGCGTTGGGGGCCCGAACGCTGAAGCTTTCTTT CSVGGPNAEAFF
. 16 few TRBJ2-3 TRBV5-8 TGTGCCAGCAGCTACGGACTCAGTACTAGCATAGATACGCAGTATTTT CASSYGLSTSIDTQYF
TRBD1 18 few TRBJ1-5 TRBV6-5 TGTGCCAGCAGTTACTCGGCGGCAGGGGGTTTGAGCAATCAGCCCCAGCATTTT CASSYSAAGGLSNQPQHF
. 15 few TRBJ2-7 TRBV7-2 TGTGCCAGCAGCGCTACGGGCCCTGAGACCCTCGAGCAGTACTTC CASSATGPETLEQYF
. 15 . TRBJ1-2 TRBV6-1 TGTGCCAGCAGTGAAGCAGACCTAGGGAGCTATGGCTACACCTTC CASSEADLGSYGYTF
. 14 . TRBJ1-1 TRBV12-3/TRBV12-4 TGTGTCAGCAGTTTAAACAGGGTGAACACTGAAGCTTTCTTT CVSSLNRVNTEAFF
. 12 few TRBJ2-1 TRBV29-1 TGCAGCGTTGAAGCGTACCACAATGAGCAGTTCTTC CSVEAYHNEQFF
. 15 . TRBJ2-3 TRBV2 TGTGCCAGCAGTGAAATGGGCATACGCACAGATACGCAGTATTTT CASSEMGIRTDTQYF
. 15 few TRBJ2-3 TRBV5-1 TGCGCCAGCAGAATGGACGGGAGCGGCACAGATACGCAGTATTTT CASRMDGSGTDTQYF
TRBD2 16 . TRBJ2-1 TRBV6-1 TGTGCCAGCAGTGCCCTGGTGGGACTAGGCGACGAGACCCAGTTCTTC CASSALVGLGDETQFF
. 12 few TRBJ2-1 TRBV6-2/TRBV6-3 TGTGCCAGCAGGAAAGACAGGAGAGAGCAGTTCTTC CASRKDRREQFF
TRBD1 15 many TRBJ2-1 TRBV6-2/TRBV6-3 TGTGCCAGCAGTTATCAGGGGGCGGGCCCTAATGAGCAGTTCTTC CASSYQGAGPNEQFF
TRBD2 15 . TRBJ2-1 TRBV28 TGTGCCAGCAGTCCAGGAGCGGGAGGTTACAATGAGCAGTTCTTC CASSPGAGGYNEQFF
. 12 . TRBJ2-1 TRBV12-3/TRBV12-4 TGTGCCAGCAGTATAGGACGTGATGAGCAGTTCTTC CASSIGRDEQFF
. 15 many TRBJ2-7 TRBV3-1 TGTGCCAGCAGCCAAGGTTATAGCGGCTCCTACGAGCAGTACTTC CASSQGYSGSYEQYF
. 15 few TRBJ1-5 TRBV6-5 TGTGCCAGCAGCCCGGGACGGTTTAGCAATCAGCCCCAGCATTTT CASSPGRFSNQPQHF
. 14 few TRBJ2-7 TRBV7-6 TGTGCCAGCAGCGGGCACAAAGGATCCTACGAGCAGTACTTC CASSGHKGSYEQYF
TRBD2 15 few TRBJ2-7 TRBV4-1 TGCGCCAGCAGCCAAGTAGAGCGGGAGACCTACGAGCAGTACTTC CASSQVERETYEQYF
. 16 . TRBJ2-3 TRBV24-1 TGTGCCACCAGTGATTACAACCGAATGCTCGCAGATACGCAGTATTTT CATSDYNRMLADTQYF
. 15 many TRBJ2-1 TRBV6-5 TGTGCCAGCAGTTATAGGGGGGCCTCCTACAATGAGCAGTTCTTC CASSYRGASYNEQFF
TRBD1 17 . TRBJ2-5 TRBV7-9 TGTGCCAGCAGCTTGGCCGGACAGGGATTTAGATCGGAGACCCAGTACTTC CASSLAGQGFRSETQYF
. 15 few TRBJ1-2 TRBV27 TGTGCCAGCAAAGAAGGTTATGGACTGATCTATGGCTACACCTTC CASKEGYGLIYGYTF
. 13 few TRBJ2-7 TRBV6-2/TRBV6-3 TGTGCCAGCAACTACGTCGGTTCCTACGAGCAGTACTTC CASNYVGSYEQYF
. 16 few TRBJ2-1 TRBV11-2 TGTGCCAGCAGCTTAACCGGGACTGGTAGATACAATGAGCAGTTCTTC CASSLTGTGRYNEQFF
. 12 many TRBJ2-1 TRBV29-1 TGCAGCGTTGACCCCAGGGGTCATGAGCAGTTCTTC CSVDPRGHEQFF
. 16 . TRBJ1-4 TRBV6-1 TGTGCCAGCAGGATGCCAACCGGGACAATCAATGAAAAACTGTTTTTT CASRMPTGTINEKLFF